This T cell receptor (beta chain) was identified in a study of metastatic and nonmetastatic thyroid tumors. Study results and caveats: In blood and tumor, TCR beta diversity was reportedly significantly higher in malignant thyroid tumors than in benign nodules.

The CDR3 length is 14 residues. Germline V gene sequence: CDR1 MDHEN, CDR2 SYDVKM. Authors' methods: Built for papillary thyroid cancer, a distant-metastasis classifier drew on CDR3 differences across clinicopathological groups. TCRdb re-called clones from the PCR reads using MiXCR. The V and J calls reflect TCRdb's pipeline rather than the authors' work. The sample carries about 53,000 clones, 20% to 25% recorded once. As to this clone: Antigen: not known. A read error may produce the germline difference seen at one junction end.

There were no patients who had received any treatment before thyroid surgery. This clonotype originated in a female donor with papillary thyroid cancer or a benign thyroid nodule (not recorded which). Some clones in this sample may be carry-over from other donors' samples. This sequence joins TRBV28 and TRBJ1-6; the D is unclear. Material for sequencing was blood. The CDR3 loop reads CASSHKVLNSPLHF. The CDR3, as DNA: TGTGCCAGCAGTCACAAGGTTCTGAACTCACCGCTCCACTTT.